This paragraph reports one T cell receptor beta chain. What it binds is unknown. CDR1 and CDR2 from the germline V gene are LGHNA and YNFKEQ. The germline V and J ends were trimmed by 1 base and 0 bases, with 12 bases remaining between them. This CDR3 is 16 amino acids long. The data stem from a study of T cell responses to AZD1222 COVID-19 vaccine. At the level of the study: Combined were second doses at about 4 or about 12 weeks.

Here immunoSEQ multiplex PCR was the method, and the copy in TCRdb shows in-frame clones only, minus some. The sample records some 130,000 clones, about 90% being singletons. Findings and limits, study-wide: Possibly, clonal diversity was underestimated; donors were largely white British and included more females. Researchers report vaccine-associated CD4 TCRs spanning spike, with dominance at 160-218 and 743-854.

Here the sequenced sample was peripheral blood, taken on day 0 of AZD1222 vaccination. This receptor was identified in an adult in good health. The chain couples TRBV4-2 to TRBJ1-1; D uncertain. DNA of the CDR3: TGTGCCAGCAGCCAAGGTGGAGGGCTTATGAACACTGAAGCTTTCTTT. Amino acids: CASSQGGGLMNTEAFF.